The 29 T cell receptor beta chains presented below share a single source sample, sequenced in a study of T cell changes during pregnancy in multiple sclerosis. The data were produced by immunoSEQ multiplex PCR, yet TCRdb's version contains in-frame clones alone and is incomplete. This sample has approximately 28,000 clones; approximately 92% occur once, and the top ten carry 5.7%. This specimen consisted of CD8+ T cells from peripheral blood mononuclear cells, obtained before pregnancy. The receptors were gathered from a female donor with multiple sclerosis, enrolled in a pregnancy study.

This chain uses TRBV9 with TRBJ2-3; D gene unclear. CDR3 length: 13 amino acids. The V and J ends lost 4 bases and 1 base respectively, with 7 bases between them. Germline loops: CDR1 SGDLS, CDR2 YYNGEE. CDR3 amino acids: CASSPDGTDTQYF. The CDR3, as DNA: TGTGCCAGCAGCCCAGATGGCACAGATACGCAGTATTTT. The whole variable domain, remainder taken from reference TRBV9 and TRBJ2-3, is DSGVTQTPKHLITATGQRVTLRCSPRSGDLSVYWYQQSLDQGLQFLIQYYNGEERAKGNILERFSAQQFPDLHSELNLSSLELGDSALYFCASSPDGTDTQYFGPGTRLTVL.

V is TRBV19 and J is TRBJ2-7; 10 nucleotides line up with TRBD1. The V and J ends lost 5 bases and 3 bases, in that order; junction bases with no gene match: 25. Germline lookup yields CDR1 LNHDA and CDR2 SQIVND (reference sequence). The CDR3 loop spans 21 amino acids. CDR3 sequence reads: CASSSPPRDRGPIPKYYEQYF. CDR3 in DNA: TGTGCCAGTAGTTCTCCCCCCCGGGACAGGGGACCCATCCCTAAATACTACGAGCAGTACTTC.

The V call is TRBV2, the J call TRBJ1-6, with 10 nucleotides matching TRBD1. The CDR3 is 17 amino acids. The trim removed 6 bases at V and 0 bases at J, leaving 5 bases unmatched. CDR1 and CDR2 (germline): SNHLY, FYNNEI. CDR3 sequence reads: CASSETGGYSYNSPLHF. The CDR3, as DNA: TGTGCCAGCAGCGAGACAGGGGGCTACTCCTATAATTCACCCCTCCACTTT.

V and J are TRBV28 and TRBJ2-1, with D possibly being TRBD1 (5 bases). Germline CDR1 is MDHEN and CDR2 is SYDVKM. CDR3 size: 15 residues. Trimming shortened V by 4 bases and J by 8 bases, and 18 bases separated the two germline ends. The CDR3 is CASSSGQAPGHEQFF. The CDR3 nucleotides read TGTGCCAGCAGTTCAGGGCAGGCCCCGGGCCATGAGCAGTTCTTC.

V is TRBV28 and J is TRBJ1-4; tentative D call: TRBD1 (5 bases). V was pared by 3 bases and J by 3 bases, with 14 bases between. The CDR3 consists of 16 residues. CDR1 and CDR2 from the germline V gene are MDHEN and SYDVKM. The CDR3 spells CASSFYVGEANEKLFF. The CDR3 nucleotides read TGTGCCAGCAGTTTCTATGTAGGGGAAGCTAATGAAAAACTGTTTTTT. The variable domain in full, with the rest retrieved from reference TRBV28 and TRBJ1-4, is DVKVTQSSRYLVKRTGEKVFLECVQDMDHENMFWYRQDPGLGLRLIYFSYDVKMKEKGDIPEGYSVSREKKERFSLILESASTNQTSMYLCASSFYVGEANEKLFFGSGTQLSVL.

The chain has TRBV7-9 and TRBJ2-7; TRBD2 aligns across 10 bases. The V gene end was trimmed by 5 bases and the J gene end by 1 base; junction bases not matched to a gene: 8. CDR3 length: 16 residues. Germline-derived CDR1 and CDR2 are SEHNR and FQNEAQ (reference sequence). The CDR3 protein is CASSDILAGVSYEQYF. DNA for the CDR3: TGTGCCAGCAGCGACATTCTAGCGGGAGTGTCCTACGAGCAGTACTTC.

J is TRBJ1-5 and V is TRBV6-5, with 8 bases fitting TRBD1. CDR1 and CDR2 (germline): MNHEY, SVGAGI. The CDR3 sequence is 15 residues long. V trimming: 6 bases; J trimming: 5 bases; junction bases outside the gene matches: 9. The CDR3 loop reads CASRIGQGRDQPQHF. The CDR3 bases are TGTGCCAGCAGAATAGGACAGGGTCGGGATCAGCCCCAGCATTTT.

V is TRBV19 and J is TRBJ2-7; perhaps TRBD2 as D (5 bases). V shed 0 bases and J shed 6 bases, with 9 bases lying between them. The CDR3 sequence is 13 residues long. Germline V gene sequence: CDR1 LNHDA, CDR2 SQIVND (reference sequence). The CDR3 sequence: CASSIDGGTEQYF. CDR3 bases: TGTGCCAGTAGTATAGACGGAGGAACCGAGCAGTACTTC.

This chain uses TRBV7-9 with TRBJ2-2; D is ambiguous. V dropped 5 bases and J dropped 2 bases, with 15 bases sitting between them. CDR1 and CDR2 (germline): SEHNR, FQNEAQ (reference sequence). The CDR3 extends over 16 amino acids. The DNA for the CDR3 is TGTGCCAGCAGCCCGATGAGCACCTTAAACACCGGGGAGCTGTTTTTT. Its translation: CASSPMSTLNTGELFF.

V gene TRBV9 combines with J gene TRBJ2-7; 8 bases are a match to TRBD2. V lost 3 bases to trimming and J lost 0 bases; unmatched junction nucleotides: 5. CDR3 length equals 15 residues. Germline values: CDR1 SGDLS, CDR2 YYNGEE. CDR3 coding DNA: TGTGCCAGCAGCGCCAGCGGGAGCGGCTCCTACGAGCAGTACTTC. Translating gives CASSASGSGSYEQYF.

The rearrangement links TRBV19 to TRBJ2-2; D call uncertain. Trimming shortened V by 5 bases and J by 6 bases, and 10 bases separated the two germline ends. The CDR3 is made up of 13 amino acids. Germline CDR1 and CDR2: LNHDA and SQIVND (reference sequence). For the CDR3, the DNA is TGTGCCAGTAGTCCCATTAGTCCCGGGGAGCTGTTTTTT. This codes for CASSPISPGELFF.

The J gene is TRBJ2-5, the V gene TRBV14; possibly TRBD2 for D (6 bases). CDR3 length: 16 residues. V lost 0 bases to trimming and J lost 3 bases, with 14 bases between them. Germline CDR1 reads SGHDN; CDR2 reads FVKESK. The CDR3 DNA follows: TGTGCCAGCAGCCAAGATTGGGCCGGCGGGAAAGAGACCCAGTACTTC. As protein: CASSQDWAGGKETQYF.

This clone was counted once. The chain carries TRBV27 and TRBJ1-5, with D possibly matching TRBD1 (5 bases). Germline CDR1 reads MNHEY; CDR2 reads SMNVEV (reference sequence). V was cut by 6 bases and J by 2 bases, with 14 bases left in between. There are 15 residues in the CDR3. The CDR3 sequence: CASSPISGRNQPQHF. The DNA for the CDR3 is TGTGCCAGCAGCCCAATTTCAGGGCGCAATCAGCCCCAGCATTTT.

V gene TRBV15 combines with J gene TRBJ1-4; the D is unclear. CDR3 length equals 15 residues. The germline V and J ends were trimmed by 0 bases and 0 bases, with 5 bases remaining between them. Germline CDR1 and CDR2: LNHNV and YYDKDF (reference sequence). The CDR3 protein is CATSRDRSTNEKLFF. As DNA, the CDR3 is TGTGCCACCAGCAGAGATCGGTCAACTAATGAAAAACTGTTTTTT. The variable domain in full, with the rest retrieved from reference TRBV15 and TRBJ1-4, is DAMVIQNPRYQVTQFGKPVTLSCSQTLNHNVMYWYQQKSSQAPKLLFHYYDKDFNNEADTPDNFQSRRPNTSFCFLDIRSPGLGDTAMYLCATSRDRSTNEKLFFGSGTQLSVL.

The chain employs TRBV4-1 and TRBJ2-7; D possibly corresponds to TRBD2 (7 bases). The CDR3 is 15 amino acids. Per the germline V gene, CDR1 is MGHRA and CDR2 is YSYEKL. Trimming took 1 base from V and 4 from J, leaving 14 bases between them. As DNA, the CDR3 is TGCGCCAGCAGCCAAGTTGAGGGGGGGATGTACGAGCAGTACTTC. It is translated as CASSQVEGGMYEQYF.

The gene calls are TRBV27 and TRBJ2-2, with 7 bases that match TRBD2. V lost 6 bases, J lost 0 bases, and 1 base stayed unmatched. The CDR3 extends over 14 amino acids. CDR1 is MNHEY, CDR2 SMNVEV, per germline (reference sequence). The CDR3 nucleotides read TGTGCCAGCAGCGGGGGGACGAACACCGGGGAGCTGTTTTTT. This encodes CASSGGTNTGELFF.

Only one count was recorded for this clone. The chain couples TRBV6-6 to TRBJ1-5, with D possibly TRBD1 on 5 matching bases. The CDR3 covers 13 residues. Looked up from germline, CDR1 is MNHNY and CDR2 is SVGAGI (reference sequence). V was shortened by 7 bases and J by 9 bases, with 16 bases between the two germline ends. Here the CDR3 reads CASKPQVFAPQHF. CDR3 DNA: TGTGCCAGCAAGCCACAGGTTTTCGCGCCCCAGCATTTT.

J is TRBJ2-1 and V is TRBV18, with a possible D match to TRBD2 (5 bases). The CDR3 totals 20 residues. Trimming stripped 0 bases from V and 0 bases from J, with 21 bases between. From germline, CDR1 is KGHSH and CDR2 LQKENI. CDR3 DNA sequence: TGTGCCAGCTCACCACCATGGAGGAATGGTGGCAAGAGCTCCTACAATGAGCAGTTCTTC. Amino acids: CASSPPWRNGGKSSYNEQFF.

The rearrangement links TRBV9 to TRBJ2-1; TRBD2 aligns across 13 bases. Germline CDR1 reads SGDLS; CDR2 reads YYNGEE. This CDR3 comprises 17 residues. The V gene end was trimmed by 4 bases and the J gene end by 5 bases; junction bases not matched to a gene: 9. CDR3 nucleotides: TGTGCCAGCAGCTTCTTAGGACTAGCGGGAGTAAACAATGAGCAGTTCTTC. It encodes CASSFLGLAGVNNEQFF.

The chain couples TRBV4-1 to TRBJ2-5; the match to TRBD2 covers 9 bases. Germline V lookup: CDR1 MGHRA, CDR2 YSYEKL. V lost 1 base and J lost 3; bases outside the gene matches: 3. This CDR3 is 15 amino acids long. The CDR3 bases are TGCGCCAGCAGCCAAGCCGGCGGGGGGGAAGAGACCCAGTACTTC. The encoded protein is CASSQAGGGEETQYF.

CDR3: CASSLGPGKNQPQHF. CDR3 nucleotides: TGTGCCAGCAGCTTAGGTCCGGGGAAAAACCAGCCCCAGCATTTT. The chain combines TRBV7-9 with TRBJ1-5, with D uncertain. CDR1 is SEHNR, CDR2 FQNEAQ, per germline (reference sequence). The CDR3 totals 15 residues. V was clipped by 1 base and J by 7 bases, with 14 bases between them. The full variable domain, with the rest looked up from reference TRBV7-9 and TRBJ1-5, is DTGVSQNPRHKITKRGQNVTFRCDPISEHNRLYWYRQTLGQGPEFLTYFQNEAQLEKSRLLSDRFSAERPKGSFSTLEIQRTEQGDSAMYLCASSLGPGKNQPQHFGDGTRLSIL.

The chain is built from TRBV18 and TRBJ2-1; D might be TRBD2 (6 bases). V was clipped by 2 bases and J by 8 bases, with 10 bases between them. Germline V lookup: CDR1 KGHSH, CDR2 LQKENI. The CDR3 is made up of 13 amino acids. CDR3 protein: CASSPAGRDEQFF. The CDR3, as DNA: TGTGCCAGCTCACCAGCGGGAAGGGATGAGCAGTTCTTC. The entire variable domain, with the rest obtained from reference TRBV18 and TRBJ2-1, is as follows: NAGVMQNPRHLVRRRGQEARLRCSPMKGHSHVYWYRQLPEEGLKFMVYLQKENIIDESGMPKERFSAEFPKEGPSILRIQQVVRGDSAAYFCASSPAGRDEQFFGPGTRLTVL.

The rearrangement uses TRBV6-1 and TRBJ2-7; 10 nucleotides match TRBD1. CDR1 is MNHNS, CDR2 SASEGT, per germline. The CDR3 spans 15 residues. V dropped 1 base and J dropped 0; count of bases not matched to a gene: 0. The CDR3 region is CASSEGTGGSYEQYF. Here the CDR3 DNA reads TGTGCCAGCAGTGAAGGGACAGGGGGCTCCTACGAGCAGTACTTC.

The V call is TRBV19, the J call TRBJ2-4; 12 bases map to TRBD1. V shed 3 bases and J 2 bases; nucleotides not matched to a gene: 5. The CDR3 consists of 17 residues. Per the germline V gene, CDR1 is LNHDA and CDR2 is SQIVND (reference sequence). The CDR3 DNA reads as TGTGCCAGTAGTATGGGACAGGGGGCGAGGACCAAAAACATTCAGTACTTC. This sequence encodes CASSMGQGARTKNIQYF. The whole variable domain, filled in from reference TRBV19 and TRBJ2-4, reads DGGITQSPKYLFRKEGQNVTLSCEQNLNHDAMYWYRQDPGQGLRLIYYSQIVNDFQKGDIAEGYSVSREKKESFPLTVTSAQKNPTAFYLCASSMGQGARTKNIQYFGAGTRLSVL.

V usage is TRBV5-5 and J usage is TRBJ2-1, with 12 bases identical to TRBD1. CDR1 is SGHKS and CDR2 is YYEKEE in the germline V gene (reference sequence). With 4 bases clipped from V and 7 bases from J, the junction kept 6 bases outside the gene matches. The CDR3 covers 15 residues. In DNA form, the CDR3 reads TGTGCCAGCAGCGAGTGGGACAGGGGGCATAATGAGCAGTTCTTC. Protein: CASSEWDRGHNEQFF.

This clone was counted once. The chain employs TRBV5-8 and TRBJ1-1; possibly TRBD1 for D (5 bases). This CDR3 has 14 amino acids. Looked up from germline, CDR1 is SGHTS and CDR2 is YDEGEE. V dropped 1 base and J dropped 2 bases, with 9 bases sitting between them. CDR3 in amino acids: CASSLRQINTEAFF. CDR3 nucleotide sequence: TGTGCCAGCAGCTTGAGACAGATTAACACTGAAGCTTTCTTT.

This clone has a single count. The CDR3: CASRGQGKNQPQHF. DNA for the CDR3: TGTGCCAGCAGGGGACAGGGTAAAAATCAGCCCCAGCATTTT. This rearrangement joins TRBV2 to TRBJ1-5; 9 nucleotides align to TRBD1. This CDR3 region has 14 residues. V shed 6 bases and J 4 bases; nucleotides not matched to a gene: 4. From germline, CDR1 is SNHLY and CDR2 FYNNEI.

This chain connects TRBV9 to TRBJ2-2; D unclear. CDR1 is SGDLS and CDR2 is YYNGEE in the germline V gene. V lost 4 bases and J 1 base, leaving 5 bases between the germline ends. The length of the CDR3 is 13 residues. CDR3 sequence reads: CASSRLNTGELFF. CDR3 sequence (DNA): TGTGCCAGCAGCCGTTTGAACACCGGGGAGCTGTTTTTT.

The genes are TRBV15 and TRBJ2-6, with 9 bases fitting TRBD1. Germline lookup yields CDR1 LNHNV and CDR2 YYDKDF (reference sequence). Germline trimming cut 11 bases from V and 2 bases from J; bases unmatched to any gene: 10. The length of the CDR3 is 16 residues. CDR3 region: CAAAGTGIAGANVLTF. CDR3 nucleotides: TGTGCCGCAGCCGGGACAGGGATTGCTGGGGCCAACGTCCTGACTTTC.